The T cell receptor beta chain under discussion was sequenced for a study of blood T cell repertoires in COVID-19 (dated by TCRdb to 2018 to 2021). For the wider study: Samples from collaborators originated in the United States, Italy and Spain and spanned both the acute and convalescent phases of COVID-19. The prospective study material was composed of cDNA or gDNA derived from T cells, B-cell-depleted T cells, or PBMCs. Subjects who had been exposed to COVID-19, were actively infected with it, or had recovered from it provided the deeply sampled blood TCRbeta repertoires that made up the dataset. The repertoires were released in a freely available public database meant as a resource for research on the immune response to SARS-CoV-2. The samples were drawn from two sources: the first 160 participants of the ongoing ImmuneRACE study, and 1,254 subjects contributed by 6 global collaborators. Sample metadata almost always included a de-identified subject ID, COVID-19 status, age in years and sex. Where available, HLA class I and class II types were obtained from metadata supplied by the sample provider rather than from assay-based typing. Study-level results and caveats: The amount of clinical and demographic metadata varied by source and participant and was provided uncurated.

At one collaborating source in Seattle, patients were enrolled during active infection and were followed longitudinally through the course of disease. The collaborating institutions used their own protocols to collect whole blood in K2EDTA tubes. Collaborator samples were shipped for TCRbeta analysis as frozen whole blood, isolated PBMCs, or DNA extracted from either sample type. Points on this clone: The antigen this receptor binds is unknown. No much larger clonotype is one base removed from it; base qualities were not supplied.

Here V drops 5 bases and J drops 1 base, and the junction holds 5 bases not matched to any gene. The CDR3 runs 16 amino acids, cysteine and phenylalanine included. Only the CDR3 part of the read is kept: 48 bases, read in frame from the first base. Looking up the germline V gene (reference sequence) yields CDR1 WNHNN and CDR2 SYGVQD. TCRbeta CDR3 regions were amplified from genomic DNA using the immunoSEQ Assay, a bias-controlled multiplex PCR. The source study handled its data this way. Nucleated cell counts per sample were estimated from amplification of reference gene primers within the assay. Sequence reads were collapsed and filtered to measure the absolute abundance of every unique TCRbeta CDR3 rearrangement. Productive Simpson clonality was computed per sample as the square root of Simpson's diversity index over productive rearrangements. TCRdb re-hosts the immuneACCESS table, in-frame sequences only. Its copies lack some clones; in the studies checked, an unresolved V gene accounts for under half of them, and the cause for the rest is not known. V and J calls and clone size are those listed in that table; D and trimming were worked out from the DNA. For this sample the table gives roughly 180,000 clones, of which approximately 79% were detected only once. The top ten constitute 7% to 10% of the sample.

In this chain, TRBV10-1 is recombined with TRBJ1-4, and 9 junction bases match TRBD1. Sequenced sample: peripheral blood. This receptor was taken from a woman aged 55-70 years with COVID-19, enrolled during active disease. The nucleotide sequence is given as TGCGCCAGCAGTTCGAACAGGGGGCAAACTAATGAAAAACTGTTTTTT. Its amino acids are CASSSNRGQTNEKLFF.